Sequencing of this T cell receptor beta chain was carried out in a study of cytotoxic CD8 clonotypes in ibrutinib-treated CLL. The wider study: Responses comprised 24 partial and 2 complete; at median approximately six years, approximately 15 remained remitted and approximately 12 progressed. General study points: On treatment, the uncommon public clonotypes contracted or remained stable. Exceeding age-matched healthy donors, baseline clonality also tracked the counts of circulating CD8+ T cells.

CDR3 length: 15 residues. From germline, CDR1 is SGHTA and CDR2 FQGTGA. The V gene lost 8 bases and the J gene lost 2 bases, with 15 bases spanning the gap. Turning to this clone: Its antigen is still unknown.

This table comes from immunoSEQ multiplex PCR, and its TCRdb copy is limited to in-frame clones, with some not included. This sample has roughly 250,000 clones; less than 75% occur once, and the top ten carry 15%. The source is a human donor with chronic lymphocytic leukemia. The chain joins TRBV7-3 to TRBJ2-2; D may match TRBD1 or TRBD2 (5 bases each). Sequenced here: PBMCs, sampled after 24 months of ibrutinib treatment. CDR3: CASCIRDRNTGELFF. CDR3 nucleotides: TGTGCCAGCTGTATCCGGGACCGTAACACCGGGGAGCTGTTTTTT.